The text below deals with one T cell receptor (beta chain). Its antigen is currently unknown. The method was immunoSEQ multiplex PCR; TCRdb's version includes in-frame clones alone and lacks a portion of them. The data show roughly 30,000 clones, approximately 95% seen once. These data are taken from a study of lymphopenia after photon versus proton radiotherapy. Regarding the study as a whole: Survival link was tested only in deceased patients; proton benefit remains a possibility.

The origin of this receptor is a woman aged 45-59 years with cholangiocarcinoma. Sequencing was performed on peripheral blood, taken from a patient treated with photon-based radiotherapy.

The CDR3 protein is CATRWGGDNEQFF. CDR3 in DNA: TGCGCCACCCGGTGGGGGGGGGACAATGAGCAGTTCTTC. The rearrangement joins TRBV10-2 to TRBJ2-1; 7 bases are a match to TRBD2. Germline V lookup: CDR1 WSHSY, CDR2 SAAADI. Trimming at V came to 10 bases and at J to 5 bases, leaving 8 bases not matched to a gene. The CDR3 is 13 amino acids.